This T cell receptor beta chain appears in the sequencing data of a study of blood T cells in healthy people across ages. This clonotype was counted many times. For the second PCR, which ran for roughly 7 to 11 cycles, a sample-barcoded 5' primer and a J-beta primer mix were used. Each CDR3 protein gets one entry after TCRdb re-called the 5' RACE reads with MiXCR. The data contain hundreds of thousands of distinct CDR3 sequences, 25% to 35% of them singletons. The CDR3 is 14 amino acids. Germline values: CDR1 MNHEY, CDR2 SVGAGI. The V gene lost 6 bases and the J gene lost 4 bases, with 13 bases spanning the gap.

V gene TRBV6-5 combines with J gene TRBJ2-1; D perhaps matches TRBD1 (6 bases). The TCR comes from a woman older than 75 in good health. The sequencing sample was made of blood. CDR3 in amino acids: CASSGTNPYNEQFF. The CDR3 nucleotides are TGTGCCAGCAGCGGGACAAATCCTTACAATGAGCAGTTCTTC.